The 20 T cell receptor beta chains in this list originate from one sample, sequenced in a study of blood T cell repertoires in COVID-19. This table comes from immunoSEQ multiplex PCR, and its TCRdb copy is limited to in-frame clones, with some not included. The data contain more than 250,000 clones, around 87% of them seen just once; the ten biggest clones take up 1%. The sequenced sample was peripheral blood. The receptor set was obtained from a middle-aged man with active or convalescent COVID-19.

The V call is TRBV30, the J call TRBJ1-4, with D unclear. Trimming removed 4 bases at V and 4 bases at J, with 16 bases between. CDR1 and CDR2 (germline): GTSNPN, SVGIG (reference sequence). This CDR3 region has 15 residues. The CDR3 loop is CAWTGPDGFNEKLFF. In nucleotides, the CDR3 is TGTGCCTGGACAGGCCCTGACGGTTTTAATGAAAAACTGTTTTTT. Full variable domain (missing parts from reference TRBV30 and TRBJ1-4): SQTIHQWPATLVQPVGSPLSLECTVEGTSNPNLYWYRQAAGRGLQLLFYSVGIGQISSEVPQNLSASRPQDRQFILSSKKLLLSDSGFYLCAWTGPDGFNEKLFFGSGTQLSVL.

The chain links TRBV24-1 to TRBJ2-3; D gene uncertain. CDR1 and CDR2 from the germline V gene are KGHDR and SFDVKD. Trimming cost V 5 bases and J 6 bases, with 14 bases left between them. This CDR3 has 14 residues. The CDR3 sequence is CATSVSLSLDTQYF. Here the CDR3 DNA reads TGTGCCACCAGTGTTTCCCTTTCCCTGGATACGCAGTATTTT.

This chain joins TRBV9 and TRBJ2-5; TRBD1 aligns across 8 bases. With 0 bases clipped from V and 1 base from J, the junction kept 2 bases outside the gene matches. Germline loops: CDR1 SGDLS, CDR2 YYNGEE. This CDR3 comprises 15 residues. The CDR3 region has the DNA TGTGCCAGCAGCGTAGCTGGGACAGGCCAAGAGACCCAGTACTTC. Translating gives CASSVAGTGQETQYF.

This chain joins TRBV4-2 and TRBJ1-2; no clear D gene. This CDR3 has 12 amino acids. The germline gives CDR1 LGHNA, CDR2 YNFKEQ. The V end lost 1 base, the J end lost 5 bases, and 5 bases lay between the germline ends. In DNA, the CDR3 is TGTGCCAGCAGCCAAGTTCCTTATGGCTACACCTTC. It encodes CASSQVPYGYTF.

The chain combines TRBV19 with TRBJ1-2; D remains unclear. Germline CDR1 is LNHDA and CDR2 is SQIVND (reference sequence). V was trimmed by 5 bases and J by 0 bases, leaving 13 bases between them. CDR3 length equals 15 residues. The DNA for the CDR3 is TGTGCCAGTAGTGAACCGGGAAATACTAACTATGGCTACACCTTC. Translation: CASSEPGNTNYGYTF.

The chain links TRBV5-6 to TRBJ1-6, with D perhaps TRBD1 (6 bases). V gave up 1 base and J gave up 8 bases, with 13 bases separating them. CDR1 and CDR2 (germline): SGHDT, YYEEEE. This CDR3 region has 15 residues. This chain's CDR3 is CASSLRGGMDSPLHF. The CDR3 coding sequence is TGTGCCAGCAGCTTGAGGGGGGGTATGGATTCACCCCTCCACTTT.

This clone has just one count. V and J are TRBV5-4 and TRBJ1-2, with TRBD1 matching over 9 bases. CDR1 and CDR2 (germline): SGHNT, YYREEE (reference sequence). V trimming: 3 bases; J trimming: 5 bases; junction bases outside the gene matches: 5. The CDR3 is made up of 14 amino acids. The CDR3 sequence is CASSSGTGWYGYTF. The CDR3 nucleotides read TGTGCCAGCAGCTCCGGGACAGGGTGGTATGGCTACACCTTC.

V is TRBV2 and J is TRBJ2-5, with 7 bases matching TRBD2. The V and J ends lost 8 bases and 5 bases, in that order; junction bases with no gene match: 2. The CDR3 runs to 11 residues. The germline V gene encodes CDR1 SNHLY and CDR2 FYNNEI. The CDR3 sequence is CASGTTETQYF. Written as DNA, the CDR3 is TGTGCCAGCGGGACTACGGAGACCCAGTACTTC.

This chain uses TRBV9 with TRBJ2-5; D is unclear. Germline V gene sequence: CDR1 SGDLS, CDR2 YYNGEE. This CDR3 is built from 13 residues. V gave up 4 bases and J gave up 4 bases, with 11 bases separating them. This chain's CDR3 is CASSTRPGETQYF. DNA of the CDR3: TGTGCCAGCAGCACCCGACCGGGAGAGACCCAGTACTTC.

Turning to this clone: One end of the junction varies from germline; a read error may be responsible. The V and J genes are TRBV6-1 and TRBJ2-7; D may match TRBD1 or TRBD2 (5 bases each). The germline gives CDR1 MNHNS, CDR2 SASEGT. The CDR3 has 16 amino acids. CDR3 region: CASSEGTGQTYYEQYF. The CDR3 nucleotides read TGTGCCAGCAGCGAAGGGACCGGACAAACCTACTACGAGCAGTACTTC.

V usage is TRBV5-1 and J usage is TRBJ2-7, with D maybe TRBD2 (6 bases). V dropped 0 bases and J dropped 6 bases, with 7 bases sitting between them. The CDR3 is made up of 12 amino acids. CDR1 and CDR2 (germline): SGHRS, YFSETQ. The CDR3 DNA sequence: TGCGCCAGCAGCTTGGAGGAGGGCGAGCAGTACTTC. This gives the protein CASSLEEGEQYF.

This chain joins TRBV4-2 and TRBJ2-7; 11 bases match TRBD1. CDR1 is LGHNA, CDR2 YNFKEQ, per germline. The V and J ends lost 1 base and 6 bases, in that order; junction bases with no gene match: 2. The CDR3 length is 14 residues. The CDR3 here is CASSQGTGGGEQYF. CDR3 DNA sequence: TGTGCCAGCAGCCAAGGGACAGGGGGCGGCGAGCAGTACTTC.

The chain has TRBV5-5 and TRBJ1-6; the D gene is possibly TRBD1 (6 bases). CDR3 size: 15 residues. V was trimmed by 3 bases and J by 2 bases, leaving 9 bases between them. The germline V gene has CDR1 SGHKS and CDR2 YYEKEE (reference sequence). CDR3 residues: CASSSGTPYNSPLHF. Here the CDR3 DNA reads TGTGCCAGCAGCTCAGGGACACCCTATAATTCACCCCTCCACTTT.

The chain has TRBV20-1 and TRBJ2-2; D unresolved. V dropped 3 bases and J dropped 0 bases, with 5 bases sitting between them. The germline gives CDR1 DFQATT, CDR2 SNEGSKA (reference sequence). This CDR3 region has 13 residues. CDR3: CSASNTNTGELFF. CDR3 coding DNA: TGCAGTGCTAGTAACACGAACACCGGGGAGCTGTTTTTT.

The rearrangement joins TRBV2 to TRBJ1-6; the D is unclear. Germline lookup yields CDR1 SNHLY and CDR2 FYNNEI. This CDR3 contains 15 residues. V was clipped by 7 bases and J by 0 bases, with 10 bases between them. DNA of the CDR3: TGTGCCAGCATCGAGAGTCCCTCCTATAATTCACCCCTCCACTTT. This codes for CASIESPSYNSPLHF.

This chain links TRBV3-1 (or the pseudogene TRBV3-2) with TRBJ2-1; TRBD2 matches at 9 bases. Unmatched junction bases numbered 6, after V lost 0 bases and J lost 3 bases. The CDR3 spans 17 residues. The germline gives CDR1 LGHDT, CDR2 YNNKEL (reference sequence). The CDR3 is CASSQDRAGGFYNEQFF. DNA for the CDR3: TGTGCCAGCAGCCAAGATAGAGCGGGGGGTTTCTACAATGAGCAGTTCTTC.

The CDR3: CASSLGQNYEQYF. In DNA, the CDR3 is TGTGCCAGCAGCTTAGGGCAGAACTACGAGCAGTACTTC. The genes are TRBV11-2 and TRBJ2-7; the D is unclear. Germline loops: CDR1 SGHAT, CDR2 FQNNGV. Trimming cost V 1 base and J 3 bases, with 7 bases left between them. The CDR3 loop spans 13 amino acids.

This chain joins TRBV10-2 and TRBJ2-1; 11 bases fit TRBD2. J lost 8 bases, V lost 2 bases, and 11 bases had no gene match. The CDR3 runs 17 residues. Germline values: CDR1 WSHSY, CDR2 SAAADI. The CDR3: CASSEPGRPSGGYEQFF. The CDR3 DNA is TGCGCCAGCAGTGAGCCAGGGCGGCCTAGCGGGGGGTATGAGCAGTTCTTC.

The rearrangement joins TRBV5-1 to TRBJ2-3, with D unclear. The CDR3 length is 11 residues. The germline gives CDR1 SGHRS, CDR2 YFSETQ. V was trimmed by 5 bases and J by 2 bases, leaving 3 bases between them. The CDR3 DNA sequence: TGCGCCAGCAGTTACACAGATACGCAGTATTTT. Protein: CASSYTDTQYF.

V gene TRBV3-1 (or the pseudogene TRBV3-2) combines with J gene TRBJ2-5, with D possibly TRBD1 on 5 matching bases. CDR3 size: 14 residues. V lost 0 bases and J 4 bases, leaving 9 bases between the germline ends. Germline CDR1 reads LGHDT; CDR2 reads YNNKEL (reference sequence). The DNA for the CDR3 is TGTGCCAGCAGCCAAGAAGGGGTTTCAGAGACCCAGTACTTC. It specifies CASSQEGVSETQYF.